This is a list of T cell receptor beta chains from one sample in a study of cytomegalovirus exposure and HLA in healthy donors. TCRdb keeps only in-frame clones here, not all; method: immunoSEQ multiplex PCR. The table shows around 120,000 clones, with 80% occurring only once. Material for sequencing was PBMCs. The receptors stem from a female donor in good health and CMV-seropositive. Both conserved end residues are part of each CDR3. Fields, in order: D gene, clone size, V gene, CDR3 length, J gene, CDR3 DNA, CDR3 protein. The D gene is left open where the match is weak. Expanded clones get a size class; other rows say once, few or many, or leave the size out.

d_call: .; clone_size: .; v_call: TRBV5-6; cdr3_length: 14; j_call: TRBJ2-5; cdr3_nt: TGTGCCAGCAGCTTAGTCACCAGGGGAGAGACCCAGTACTTC; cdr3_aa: CASSLVTRGETQYF
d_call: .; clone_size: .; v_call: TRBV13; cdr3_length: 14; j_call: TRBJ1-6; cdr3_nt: TGTGCCAGCAGCTTGGGACATTATAATTCACCCCTCCACTTT; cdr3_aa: CASSLGHYNSPLHF
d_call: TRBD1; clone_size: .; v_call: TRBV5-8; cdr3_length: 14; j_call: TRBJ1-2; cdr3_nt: TGTGCCAGCAGCCGACGGGACAGGTTAGGGGGCTACACCTTC; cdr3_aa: CASSRRDRLGGYTF
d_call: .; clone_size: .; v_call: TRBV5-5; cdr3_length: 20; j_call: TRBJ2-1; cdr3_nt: TGTGCCAGCAGCAGGCAACAGGGTTCTTCGCGTATACTTTCCTACAATGAGCAGTTCTTC; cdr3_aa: CASSRQQGSSRILSYNEQFF
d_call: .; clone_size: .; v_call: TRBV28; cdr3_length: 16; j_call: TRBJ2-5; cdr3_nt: TGTGCCAGCACCCCCCTCGCGGGGGCCAACCAAGAGACCCAGTACTTC; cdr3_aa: CASTPLAGANQETQYF
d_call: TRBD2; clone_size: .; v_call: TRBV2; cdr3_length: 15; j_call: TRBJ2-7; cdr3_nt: TGTGCCAGCAGCGGCCTGGGGGGGAGAAGGGACGAGCAGTACTTC; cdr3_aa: CASSGLGGRRDEQYF
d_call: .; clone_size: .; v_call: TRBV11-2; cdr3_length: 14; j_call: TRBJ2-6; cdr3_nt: TGTGCCAGCAGCTCCATCTCTGGGGCCAACGTCCTGACTTTC; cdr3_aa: CASSSISGANVLTF
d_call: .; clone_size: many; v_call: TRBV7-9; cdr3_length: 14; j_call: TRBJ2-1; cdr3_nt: TGTGCCAGCAGCTTACAGGGGCCCTACAATGAGCAGTTCTTC; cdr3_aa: CASSLQGPYNEQFF
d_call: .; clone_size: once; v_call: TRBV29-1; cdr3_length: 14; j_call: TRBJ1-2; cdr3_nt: TGCAGCGTACAAAGCACCCAGGGTGCCTATGGCTACACCTTC; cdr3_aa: CSVQSTQGAYGYTF
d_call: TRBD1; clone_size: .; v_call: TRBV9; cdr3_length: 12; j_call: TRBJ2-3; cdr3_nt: TGTGCCAGCAGCTCACAGGGGAATACGCAGTATTTT; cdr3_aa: CASSSQGNTQYF
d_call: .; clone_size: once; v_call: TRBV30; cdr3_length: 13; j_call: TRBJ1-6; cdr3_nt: TGTGCCTGGAGTAGGCTAGAGAATTCACCCCTCCACTTT; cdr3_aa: CAWSRLENSPLHF
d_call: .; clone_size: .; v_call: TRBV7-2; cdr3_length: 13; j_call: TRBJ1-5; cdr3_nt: TGTGCCAGCAGCACCGACAGAAATCAGCCCCAGCATTTT; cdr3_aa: CASSTDRNQPQHF
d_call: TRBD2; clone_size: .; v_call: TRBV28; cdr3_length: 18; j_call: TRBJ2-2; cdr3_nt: TGTGCCAGCAGTTTATCTGGGGGACTAGCATTATTTTCCGGGGAGCTGTTTTTT; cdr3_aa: CASSLSGGLALFSGELFF
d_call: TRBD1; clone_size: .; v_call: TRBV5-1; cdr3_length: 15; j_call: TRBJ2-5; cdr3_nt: TGCGCCAGCAGCTTGGGGGGACAGCTTCAAGAGACCCAGTACTTC; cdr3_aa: CASSLGGQLQETQYF
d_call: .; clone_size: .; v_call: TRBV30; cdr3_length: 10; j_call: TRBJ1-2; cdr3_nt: TGTGCCTACAAGACGGGGGGCTACACCTTC; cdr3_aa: CAYKTGGYTF
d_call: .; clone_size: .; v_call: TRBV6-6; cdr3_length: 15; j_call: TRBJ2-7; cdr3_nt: TGTGCCAGCAGTTACGAGAGTCTGAGCTCCTACGAGCAGTACTTC; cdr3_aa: CASSYESLSSYEQYF
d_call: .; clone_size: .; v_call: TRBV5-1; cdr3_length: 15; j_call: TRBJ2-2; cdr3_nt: TGCGCCAGCAGCTTGGACAGGGTTGGCACCGGGGAGCTGTTTTTT; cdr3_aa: CASSLDRVGTGELFF
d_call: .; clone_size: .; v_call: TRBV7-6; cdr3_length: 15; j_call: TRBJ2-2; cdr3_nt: TGTGCCAGCAGCTTAGGAGGGGGACGAAGCGGGGAGCTGTTTTTT; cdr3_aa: CASSLGGGRSGELFF
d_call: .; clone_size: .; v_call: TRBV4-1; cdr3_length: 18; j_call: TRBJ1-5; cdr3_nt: TGCGCCAGCAGCCAAGGTAGGGGGGGGCCCAGGGGCAATCAGCCCCAGCATTTT; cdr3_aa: CASSQGRGGPRGNQPQHF
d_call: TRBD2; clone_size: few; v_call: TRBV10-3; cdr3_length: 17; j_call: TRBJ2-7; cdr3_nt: TGTGCCATCAGCCGAACACTGGGGGGGGGTCTGGGGGACGAGCAGTACTTC; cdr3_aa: CAISRTLGGGLGDEQYF
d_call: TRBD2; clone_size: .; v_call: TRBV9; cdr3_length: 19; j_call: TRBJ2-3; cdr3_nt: TGTGCCAGCAGCGTTGGGGACAGCGCCCTAGCGGGGGCGCGGAATACGCAGTATTTT; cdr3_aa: CASSVGDSALAGARNTQYF
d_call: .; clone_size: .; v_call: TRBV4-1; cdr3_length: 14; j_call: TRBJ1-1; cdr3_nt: TGCGCCAGCAGCCAGGACAGAGCGAACACTGAAGCTTTCTTT; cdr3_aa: CASSQDRANTEAFF
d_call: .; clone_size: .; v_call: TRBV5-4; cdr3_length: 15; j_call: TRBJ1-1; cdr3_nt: TGTGCCAGCAGCTTGGGTCGGTCGCCGGACACTGAAGCTTTCTTT; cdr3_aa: CASSLGRSPDTEAFF
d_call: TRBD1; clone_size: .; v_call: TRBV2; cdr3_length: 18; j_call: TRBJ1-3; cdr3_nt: TGTGCCAGCAGTGAGAGGACAGGGGGAAGATTAAGTGGAAACACCATATATTTT; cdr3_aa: CASSERTGGRLSGNTIYF
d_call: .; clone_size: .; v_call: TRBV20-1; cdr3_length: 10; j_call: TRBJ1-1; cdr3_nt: TGCAGTGCTAGAGATGAGAAAGCTTTCTTT; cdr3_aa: CSARDEKAFF
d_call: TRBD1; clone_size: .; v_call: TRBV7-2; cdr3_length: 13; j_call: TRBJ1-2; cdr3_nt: TGTGCCAGCAGCCCGACAGGGGGCTATGGCTACACCTTC; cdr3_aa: CASSPTGGYGYTF
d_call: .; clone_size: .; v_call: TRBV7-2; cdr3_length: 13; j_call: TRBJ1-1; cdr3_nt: TGTGCCAGCAGCACCAAAGCGAACACTGAAGCTTTCTTT; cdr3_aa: CASSTKANTEAFF
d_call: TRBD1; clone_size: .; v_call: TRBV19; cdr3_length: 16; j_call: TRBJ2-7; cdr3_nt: TGTGCCAGTAGTAGGGCCCCCGGGACAGGGGTTTACGAGCAGTACTTC; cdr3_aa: CASSRAPGTGVYEQYF
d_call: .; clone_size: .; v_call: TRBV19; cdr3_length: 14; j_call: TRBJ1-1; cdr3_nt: TGTGCCAGTAGGAAGACAGAGTTGAACACTGAAGCTTTCTTT; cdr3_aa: CASRKTELNTEAFF
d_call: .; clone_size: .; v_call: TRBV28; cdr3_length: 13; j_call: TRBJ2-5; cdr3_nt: TGTGCCAGCAGTTTAGGGCAGAGTGAGACCCAGTACTTC; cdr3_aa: CASSLGQSETQYF
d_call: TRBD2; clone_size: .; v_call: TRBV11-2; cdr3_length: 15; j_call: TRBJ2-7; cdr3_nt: TGTGCCAGCAGCTTACAGCGGGGGGGCTCCTACGAGCAGTACTTC; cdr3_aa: CASSLQRGGSYEQYF
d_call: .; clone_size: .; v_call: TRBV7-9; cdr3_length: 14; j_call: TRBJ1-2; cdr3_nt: TGTGCCAGCACCCGACCTGGGGAGAACTATGGCTACACCTTC; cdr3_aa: CASTRPGENYGYTF
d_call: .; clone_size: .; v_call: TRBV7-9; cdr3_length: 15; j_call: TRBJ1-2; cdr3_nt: TGTTCCAGCAGCTCTCCGGGAACGTCCTTCGATCGCTACACCTTC; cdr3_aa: CSSSSPGTSFDRYTF
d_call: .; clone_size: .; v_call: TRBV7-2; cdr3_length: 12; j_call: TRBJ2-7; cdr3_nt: TGTGCCAGCAGCTTAGTGAGCTACGAGCAGTACTTC; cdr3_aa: CASSLVSYEQYF
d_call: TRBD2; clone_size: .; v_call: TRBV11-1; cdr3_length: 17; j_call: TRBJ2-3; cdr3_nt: TGTGCCAGCAGCCCTCGGGGGGGGGTATTCGGCACAGATACGCAGTATTTT; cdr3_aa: CASSPRGGVFGTDTQYF
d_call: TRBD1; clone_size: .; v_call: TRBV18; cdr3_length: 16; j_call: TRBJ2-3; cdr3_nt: TGTGCCAGCTCACCGATGGGACAGCCCGGTTTAGGATCGCAGTATTTT; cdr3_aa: CASSPMGQPGLGSQYF
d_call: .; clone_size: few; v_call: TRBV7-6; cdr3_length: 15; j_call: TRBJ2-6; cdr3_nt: TGTGCCAGCAGCTCCGGGAGCTCTGGGGCCAACGTCCTGACTTTC; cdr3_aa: CASSSGSSGANVLTF